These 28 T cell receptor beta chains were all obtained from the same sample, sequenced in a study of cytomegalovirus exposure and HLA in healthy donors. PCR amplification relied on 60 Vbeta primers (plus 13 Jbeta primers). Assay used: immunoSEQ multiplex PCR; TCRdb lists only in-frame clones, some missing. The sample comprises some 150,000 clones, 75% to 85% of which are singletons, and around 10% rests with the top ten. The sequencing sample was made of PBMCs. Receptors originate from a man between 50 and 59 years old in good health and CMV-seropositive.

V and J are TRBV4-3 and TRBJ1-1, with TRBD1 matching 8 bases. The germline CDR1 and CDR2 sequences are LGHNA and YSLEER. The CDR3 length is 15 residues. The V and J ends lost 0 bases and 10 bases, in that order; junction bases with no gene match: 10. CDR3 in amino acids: CASSQDKTGATGAFF. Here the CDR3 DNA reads TGCGCCAGCAGCCAAGACAAGACAGGGGCGACGGGAGCTTTCTTT.

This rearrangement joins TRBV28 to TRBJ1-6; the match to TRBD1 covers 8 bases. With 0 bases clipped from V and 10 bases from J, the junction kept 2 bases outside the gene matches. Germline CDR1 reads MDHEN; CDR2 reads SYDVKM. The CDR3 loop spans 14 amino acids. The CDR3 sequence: CASSLWQGASPLHF. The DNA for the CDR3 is TGTGCCAGCAGTTTATGGCAGGGGGCCTCACCCCTCCACTTT. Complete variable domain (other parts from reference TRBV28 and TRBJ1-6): DVKVTQSSRYLVKRTGEKVFLECVQDMDHENMFWYRQDPGLGLRLIYFSYDVKMKEKGDIPEGYSVSREKKERFSLILESASTNQTSMYLCASSLWQGASPLHFGNGTRLTVT.

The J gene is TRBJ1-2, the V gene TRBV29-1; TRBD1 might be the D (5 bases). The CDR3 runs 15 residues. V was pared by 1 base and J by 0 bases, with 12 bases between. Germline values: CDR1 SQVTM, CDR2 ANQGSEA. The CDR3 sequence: CSVEVGELPNYGYTF. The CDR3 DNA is TGCAGCGTTGAAGTAGGGGAACTACCTAACTATGGCTACACCTTC.

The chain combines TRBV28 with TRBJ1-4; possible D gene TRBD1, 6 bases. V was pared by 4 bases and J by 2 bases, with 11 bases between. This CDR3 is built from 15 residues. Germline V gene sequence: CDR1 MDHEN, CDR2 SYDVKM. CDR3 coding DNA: TGTGCCAGCAGTTCTTCAGGGGTCACTAATGAAAAACTGTTTTTT. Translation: CASSSSGVTNEKLFF.

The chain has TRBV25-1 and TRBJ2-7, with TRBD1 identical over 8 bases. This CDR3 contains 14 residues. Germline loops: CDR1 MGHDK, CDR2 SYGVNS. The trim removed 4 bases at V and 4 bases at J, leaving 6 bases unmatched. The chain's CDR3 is CASSGGQGFYEQYF. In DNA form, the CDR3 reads TGTGCCAGCAGTGGAGGACAGGGATTTTACGAGCAGTACTTC.

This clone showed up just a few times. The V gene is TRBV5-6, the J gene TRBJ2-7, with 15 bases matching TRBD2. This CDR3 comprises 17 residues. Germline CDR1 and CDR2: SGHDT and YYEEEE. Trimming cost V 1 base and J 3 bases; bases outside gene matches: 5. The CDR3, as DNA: TGTGCCAGCAGCTTGAGGACTAGCGGGAGGGCGGTCTACGAGCAGTACTTC. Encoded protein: CASSLRTSGRAVYEQYF.

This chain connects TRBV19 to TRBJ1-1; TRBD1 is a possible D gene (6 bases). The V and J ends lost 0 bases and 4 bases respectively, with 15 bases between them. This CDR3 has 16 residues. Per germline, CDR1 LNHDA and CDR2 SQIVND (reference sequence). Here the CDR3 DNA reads TGTGCCAGTAGTATAGACGGCAGGGGACTAACCACTGAAGCTTTCTTT. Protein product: CASSIDGRGLTTEAFF.

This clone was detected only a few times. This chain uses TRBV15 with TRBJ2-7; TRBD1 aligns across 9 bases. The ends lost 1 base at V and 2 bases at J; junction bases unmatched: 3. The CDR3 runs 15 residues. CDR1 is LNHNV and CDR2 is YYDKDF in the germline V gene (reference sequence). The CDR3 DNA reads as TGTGCCACCAGCAGAGGGGACAGGGATACCTACGAGCAGTACTTC. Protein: CATSRGDRDTYEQYF.

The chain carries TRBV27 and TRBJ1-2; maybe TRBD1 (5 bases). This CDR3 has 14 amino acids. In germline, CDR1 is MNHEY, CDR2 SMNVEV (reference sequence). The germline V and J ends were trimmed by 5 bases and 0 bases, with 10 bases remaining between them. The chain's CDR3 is CASSLQGSNYGYTF. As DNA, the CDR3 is TGTGCCAGCAGTCTCCAGGGTTCTAACTATGGCTACACCTTC.

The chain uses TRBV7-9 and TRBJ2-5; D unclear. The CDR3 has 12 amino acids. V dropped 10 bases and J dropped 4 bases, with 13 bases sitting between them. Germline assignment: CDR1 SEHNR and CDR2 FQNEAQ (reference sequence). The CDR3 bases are TGTGCCACCCGAACCCTACCAGAGACCCAGTACTTC. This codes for CATRTLPETQYF.

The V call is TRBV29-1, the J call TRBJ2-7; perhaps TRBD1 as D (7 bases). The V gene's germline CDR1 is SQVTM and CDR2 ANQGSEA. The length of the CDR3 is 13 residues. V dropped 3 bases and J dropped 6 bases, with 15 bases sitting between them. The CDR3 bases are TGCAGCGTTGATCAGGGGGGCTCGGGCGAGCAGTACTTC. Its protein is CSVDQGGSGEQYF.

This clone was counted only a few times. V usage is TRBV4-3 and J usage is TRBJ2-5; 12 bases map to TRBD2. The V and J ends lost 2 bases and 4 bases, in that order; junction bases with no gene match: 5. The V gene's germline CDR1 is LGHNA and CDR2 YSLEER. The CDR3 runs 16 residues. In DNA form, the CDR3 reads TGCGCCAGCAGCCAATCTAGCGGGGGGGCAGGAGAGACCCAGTACTTC. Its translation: CASSQSSGGAGETQYF.

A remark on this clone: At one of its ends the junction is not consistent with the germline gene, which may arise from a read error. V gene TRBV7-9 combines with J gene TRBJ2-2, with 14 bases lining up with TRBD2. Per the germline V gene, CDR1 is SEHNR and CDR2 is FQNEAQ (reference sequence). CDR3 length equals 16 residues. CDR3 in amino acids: CSSSLGLAGGLEELFF. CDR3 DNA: TGTTCCAGCAGCCTTGGACTAGCGGGAGGTTTGGAGGAGCTGTTTTTT.

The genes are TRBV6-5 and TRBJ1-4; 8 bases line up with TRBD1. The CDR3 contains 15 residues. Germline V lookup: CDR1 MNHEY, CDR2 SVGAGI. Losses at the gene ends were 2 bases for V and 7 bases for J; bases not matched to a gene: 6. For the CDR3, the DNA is TGTGCCAGCAGTTACCAGTCAGGGGGCGTTGAAAAACTGTTTTTT. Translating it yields CASSYQSGGVEKLFF.

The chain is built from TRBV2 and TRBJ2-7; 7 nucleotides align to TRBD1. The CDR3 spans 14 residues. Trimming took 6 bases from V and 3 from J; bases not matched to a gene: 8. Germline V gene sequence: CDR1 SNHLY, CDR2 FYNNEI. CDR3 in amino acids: CASRLEQGNYEQYF. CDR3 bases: TGTGCCAGCAGACTCGAACAGGGGAACTACGAGCAGTACTTC.

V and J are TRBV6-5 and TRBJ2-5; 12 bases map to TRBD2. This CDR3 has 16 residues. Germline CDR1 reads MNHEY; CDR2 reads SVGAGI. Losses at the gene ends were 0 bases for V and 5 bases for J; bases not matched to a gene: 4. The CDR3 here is CASSYSILAGGETQYF. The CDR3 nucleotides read TGTGCCAGCAGTTACTCGATCCTAGCGGGAGGGGAGACCCAGTACTTC.

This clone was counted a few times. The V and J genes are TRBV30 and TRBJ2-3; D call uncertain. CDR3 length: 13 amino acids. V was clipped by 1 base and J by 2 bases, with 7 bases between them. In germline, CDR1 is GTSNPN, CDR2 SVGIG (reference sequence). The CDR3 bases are TGTGCCTGGAGTGGTCTATTCACAGATACGCAGTATTTT. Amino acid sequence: CAWSGLFTDTQYF. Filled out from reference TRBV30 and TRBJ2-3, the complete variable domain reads SQTIHQWPATLVQPVGSPLSLECTVEGTSNPNLYWYRQAAGRGLQLLFYSVGIGQISSEVPQNLSASRPQDRQFILSSKKLLLSDSGFYLCAWSGLFTDTQYFGPGTRLTVL.

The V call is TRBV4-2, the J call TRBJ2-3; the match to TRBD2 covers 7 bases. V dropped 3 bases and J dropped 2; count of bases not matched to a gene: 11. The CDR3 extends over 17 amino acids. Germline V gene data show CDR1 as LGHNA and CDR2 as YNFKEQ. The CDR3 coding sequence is TGTGCCAGCAGCCAGGATCCTGGCGGGGGAAACACAGATACGCAGTATTTT. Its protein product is CASSQDPGGGNTDTQYF.

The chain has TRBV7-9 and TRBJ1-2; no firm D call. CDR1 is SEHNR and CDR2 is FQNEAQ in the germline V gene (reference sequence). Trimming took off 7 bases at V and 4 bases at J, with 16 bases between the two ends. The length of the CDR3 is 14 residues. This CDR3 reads CASTPFSVAYGYTF. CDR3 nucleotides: TGTGCCAGCACCCCCTTCTCCGTAGCCTATGGCTACACCTTC.

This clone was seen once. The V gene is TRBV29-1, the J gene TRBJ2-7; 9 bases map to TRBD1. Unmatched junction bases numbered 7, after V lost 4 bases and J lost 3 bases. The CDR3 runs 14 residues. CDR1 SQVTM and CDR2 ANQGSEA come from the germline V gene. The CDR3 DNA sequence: TGCAGCGTTGTTACGACAGGGGGGAGCTACGAGCAGTACTTC. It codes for CSVVTTGGSYEQYF.

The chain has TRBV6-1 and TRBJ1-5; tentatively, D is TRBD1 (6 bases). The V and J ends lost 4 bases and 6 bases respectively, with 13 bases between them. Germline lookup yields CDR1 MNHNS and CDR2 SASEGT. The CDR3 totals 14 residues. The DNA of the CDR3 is TGTGCCAGCAGTGCACAGGGTTCGGGTCAGCCCCAGCATTTT. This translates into CASSAQGSGQPQHF.

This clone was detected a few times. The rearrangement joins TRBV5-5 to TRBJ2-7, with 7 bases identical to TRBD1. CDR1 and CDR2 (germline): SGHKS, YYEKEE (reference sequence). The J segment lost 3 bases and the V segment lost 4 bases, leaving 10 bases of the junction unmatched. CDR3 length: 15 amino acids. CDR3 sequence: CASSRNPGQNYEQYF. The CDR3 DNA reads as TGTGCCAGCAGCAGGAATCCGGGACAGAACTACGAGCAGTACTTC. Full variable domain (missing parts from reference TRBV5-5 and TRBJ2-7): DAGVTQSPTHLIKTRGQQVTLRCSPISGHKSVSWYQQVLGQGPQFIFQYYEKEERGRGNFPDRFSARQFPNYSSELNVNALLLGDSALYLCASSRNPGQNYEQYFGPGTRLTVT.

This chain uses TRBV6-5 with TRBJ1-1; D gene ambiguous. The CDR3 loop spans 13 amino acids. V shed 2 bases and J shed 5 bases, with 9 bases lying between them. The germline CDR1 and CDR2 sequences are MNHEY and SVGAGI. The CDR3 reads CASSYPTATEAFF. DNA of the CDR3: TGTGCCAGCAGTTACCCCACAGCTACTGAAGCTTTCTTT.

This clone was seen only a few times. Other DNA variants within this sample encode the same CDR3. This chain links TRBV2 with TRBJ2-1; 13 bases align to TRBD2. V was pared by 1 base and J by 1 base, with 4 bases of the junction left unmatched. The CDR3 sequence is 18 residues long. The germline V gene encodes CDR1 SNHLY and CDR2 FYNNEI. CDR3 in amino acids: CASSEGTSGGSSYNEQFF. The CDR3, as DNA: TGTGCCAGCAGTGAAGGGACTAGCGGGGGCTCATCCTACAATGAGCAGTTCTTC.

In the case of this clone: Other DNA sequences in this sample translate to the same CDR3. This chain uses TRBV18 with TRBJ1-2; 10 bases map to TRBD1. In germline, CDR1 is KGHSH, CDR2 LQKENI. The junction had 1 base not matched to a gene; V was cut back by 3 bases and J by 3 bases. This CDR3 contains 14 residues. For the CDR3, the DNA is TGTGCCAGCTCACCCGGGACAGGGGACTATGGCTACACCTTC. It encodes CASSPGTGDYGYTF. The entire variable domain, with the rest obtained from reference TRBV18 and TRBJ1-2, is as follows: NAGVMQNPRHLVRRRGQEARLRCSPMKGHSHVYWYRQLPEEGLKFMVYLQKENIIDESGMPKERFSAEFPKEGPSILRIQQVVRGDSAAYFCASSPGTGDYGYTFGSGTRLTVV.

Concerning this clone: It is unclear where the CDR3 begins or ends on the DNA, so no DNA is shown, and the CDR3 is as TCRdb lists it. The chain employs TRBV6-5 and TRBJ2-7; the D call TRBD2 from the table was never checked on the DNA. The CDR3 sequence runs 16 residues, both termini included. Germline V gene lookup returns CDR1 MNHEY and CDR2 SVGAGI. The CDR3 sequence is CASSSSTSKTPYEQYF.

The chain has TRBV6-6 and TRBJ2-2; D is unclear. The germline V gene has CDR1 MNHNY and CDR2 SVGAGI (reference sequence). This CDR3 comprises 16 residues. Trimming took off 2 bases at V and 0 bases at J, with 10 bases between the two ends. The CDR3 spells CASSYPLGANTGELFF. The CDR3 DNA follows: TGTGCCAGCAGTTACCCCCTAGGTGCGAACACCGGGGAGCTGTTTTTT.

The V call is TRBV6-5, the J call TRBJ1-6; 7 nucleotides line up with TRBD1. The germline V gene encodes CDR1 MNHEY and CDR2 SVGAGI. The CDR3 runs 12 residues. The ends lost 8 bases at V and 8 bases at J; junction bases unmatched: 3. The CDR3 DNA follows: TGTGCCAGCTGGGACAGACATTCACCCCTCCACTTT. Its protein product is CASWDRHSPLHF.